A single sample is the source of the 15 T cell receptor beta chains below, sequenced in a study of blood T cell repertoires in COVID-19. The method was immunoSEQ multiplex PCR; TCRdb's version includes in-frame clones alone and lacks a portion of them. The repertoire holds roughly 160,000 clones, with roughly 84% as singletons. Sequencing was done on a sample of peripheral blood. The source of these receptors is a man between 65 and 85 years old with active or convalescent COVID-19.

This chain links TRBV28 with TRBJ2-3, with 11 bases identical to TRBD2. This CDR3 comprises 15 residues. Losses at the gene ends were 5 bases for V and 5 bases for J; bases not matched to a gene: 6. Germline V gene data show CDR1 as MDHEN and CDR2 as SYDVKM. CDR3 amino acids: CASSPLAGGVDTQYF. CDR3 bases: TGTGCCAGCAGTCCCCTAGCGGGGGGTGTAGATACGCAGTATTTT.

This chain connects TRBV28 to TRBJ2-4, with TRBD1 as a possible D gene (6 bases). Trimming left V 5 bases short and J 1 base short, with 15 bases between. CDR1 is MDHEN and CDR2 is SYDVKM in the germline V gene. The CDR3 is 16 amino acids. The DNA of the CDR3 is TGTGCCAGCAGTCCAACAGGGAAGGGGGCCAAAAACATTCAGTACTTC. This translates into CASSPTGKGAKNIQYF.

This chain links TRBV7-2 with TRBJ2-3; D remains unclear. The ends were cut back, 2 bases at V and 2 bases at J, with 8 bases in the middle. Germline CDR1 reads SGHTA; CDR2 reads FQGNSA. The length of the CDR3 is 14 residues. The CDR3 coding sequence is TGTGCCAGCAGCTTACTTGGAGACACAGATACGCAGTATTTT. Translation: CASSLLGDTDTQYF.

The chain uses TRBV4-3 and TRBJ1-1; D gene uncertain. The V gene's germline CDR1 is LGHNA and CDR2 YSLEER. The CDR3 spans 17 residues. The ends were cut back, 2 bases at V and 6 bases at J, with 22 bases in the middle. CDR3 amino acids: CASSQNYPRAGGAEAFF. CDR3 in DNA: TGCGCCAGCAGCCAAAACTACCCCAGAGCCGGTGGCGCTGAAGCTTTCTTT.

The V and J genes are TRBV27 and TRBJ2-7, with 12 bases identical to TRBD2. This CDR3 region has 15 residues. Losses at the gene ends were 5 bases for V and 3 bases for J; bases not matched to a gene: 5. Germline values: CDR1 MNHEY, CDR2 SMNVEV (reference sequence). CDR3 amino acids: CASSPRLAGVYEQYF. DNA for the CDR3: TGTGCCAGCAGTCCACGACTAGCGGGAGTCTACGAGCAGTACTTC.

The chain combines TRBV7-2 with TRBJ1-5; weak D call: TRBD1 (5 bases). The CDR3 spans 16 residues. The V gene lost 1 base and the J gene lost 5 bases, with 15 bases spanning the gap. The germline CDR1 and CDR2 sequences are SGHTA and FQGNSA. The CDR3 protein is CASSLGGGAGDQPQHF. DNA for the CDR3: TGTGCCAGCAGCTTAGGAGGCGGAGCGGGGGATCAGCCCCAGCATTTT.

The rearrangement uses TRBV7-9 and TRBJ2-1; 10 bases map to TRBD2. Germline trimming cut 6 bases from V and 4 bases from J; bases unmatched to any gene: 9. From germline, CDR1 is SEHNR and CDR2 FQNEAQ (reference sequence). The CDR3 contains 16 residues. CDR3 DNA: TGTGCCAGCAGTTTCGGGACTAGCGTCCCATACAATGAGCAGTTCTTC. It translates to CASSFGTSVPYNEQFF.

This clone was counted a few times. The CDR3 DNA sequence: TGTGCCAGCAGCCAAGATACAGGACAGATCACAGATACGCAGTATTTT. Its translation is CASSQDTGQITDTQYF. The V and J genes are TRBV3-1 (or the pseudogene TRBV3-2) and TRBJ2-3; tentative D call: TRBD1 (6 bases). The V and J ends lost 0 bases and 2 bases respectively, with 12 bases between them. Germline CDR1 LGHDT, CDR2 YNNKEL (reference sequence). The CDR3 is 16 amino acids.

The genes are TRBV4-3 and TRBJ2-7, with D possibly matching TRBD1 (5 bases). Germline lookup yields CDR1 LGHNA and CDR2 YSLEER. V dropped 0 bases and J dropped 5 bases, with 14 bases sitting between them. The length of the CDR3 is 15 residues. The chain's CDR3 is CASSQDSSRGHEQYF. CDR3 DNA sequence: TGCGCCAGCAGCCAAGACTCTTCTAGGGGCCACGAGCAGTACTTC.

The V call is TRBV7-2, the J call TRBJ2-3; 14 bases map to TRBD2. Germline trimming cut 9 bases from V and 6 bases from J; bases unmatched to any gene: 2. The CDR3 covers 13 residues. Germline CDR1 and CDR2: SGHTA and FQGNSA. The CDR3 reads CASRLAGGDTQYF. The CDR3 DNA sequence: TGTGCCAGTCGACTAGCGGGGGGGGATACGCAGTATTTT.

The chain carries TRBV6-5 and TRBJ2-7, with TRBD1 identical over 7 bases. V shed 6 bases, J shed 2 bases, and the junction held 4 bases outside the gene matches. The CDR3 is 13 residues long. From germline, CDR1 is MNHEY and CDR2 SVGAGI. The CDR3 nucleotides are TGTGCCAGCAGATTACAGGGGACCTACGAGCAGTACTTC. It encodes CASRLQGTYEQYF.

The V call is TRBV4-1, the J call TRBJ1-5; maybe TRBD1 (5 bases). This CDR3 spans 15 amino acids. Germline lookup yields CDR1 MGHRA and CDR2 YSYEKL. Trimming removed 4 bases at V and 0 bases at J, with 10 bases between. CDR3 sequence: CASSPTAHSNQPQHF. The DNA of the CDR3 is TGCGCCAGCAGCCCGACAGCCCATAGCAATCAGCCCCAGCATTTT.

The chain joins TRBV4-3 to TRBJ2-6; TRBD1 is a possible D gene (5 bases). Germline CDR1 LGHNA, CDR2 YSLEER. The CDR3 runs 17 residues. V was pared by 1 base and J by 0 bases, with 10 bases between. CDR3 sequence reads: CASSQAKGPSGANVLTF. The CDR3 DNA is TGCGCCAGCAGCCAAGCCAAGGGGCCCTCTGGGGCCAACGTCCTGACTTTC.

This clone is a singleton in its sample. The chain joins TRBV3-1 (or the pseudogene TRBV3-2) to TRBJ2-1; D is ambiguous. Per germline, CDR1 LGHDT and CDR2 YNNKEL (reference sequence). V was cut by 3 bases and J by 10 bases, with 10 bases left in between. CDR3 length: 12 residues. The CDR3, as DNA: TGTGCCAGCAGCCAGGCCTCCGGGGAGCAGTTCTTC. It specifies CASSQASGEQFF.

CDR3 amino acids: CASSPSGTGPGYTF. DNA of the CDR3: TGTGCCAGCAGCCCCTCCGGGACAGGGCCCGGCTACACCTTC. The V gene is TRBV5-5, the J gene TRBJ1-2, with 9 bases aligning to TRBD1. Germline V gene sequence: CDR1 SGHKS, CDR2 YYEKEE (reference sequence). V gave up 4 bases and J gave up 8 bases; unmatched junction bases: 9. CDR3 length: 14 amino acids.